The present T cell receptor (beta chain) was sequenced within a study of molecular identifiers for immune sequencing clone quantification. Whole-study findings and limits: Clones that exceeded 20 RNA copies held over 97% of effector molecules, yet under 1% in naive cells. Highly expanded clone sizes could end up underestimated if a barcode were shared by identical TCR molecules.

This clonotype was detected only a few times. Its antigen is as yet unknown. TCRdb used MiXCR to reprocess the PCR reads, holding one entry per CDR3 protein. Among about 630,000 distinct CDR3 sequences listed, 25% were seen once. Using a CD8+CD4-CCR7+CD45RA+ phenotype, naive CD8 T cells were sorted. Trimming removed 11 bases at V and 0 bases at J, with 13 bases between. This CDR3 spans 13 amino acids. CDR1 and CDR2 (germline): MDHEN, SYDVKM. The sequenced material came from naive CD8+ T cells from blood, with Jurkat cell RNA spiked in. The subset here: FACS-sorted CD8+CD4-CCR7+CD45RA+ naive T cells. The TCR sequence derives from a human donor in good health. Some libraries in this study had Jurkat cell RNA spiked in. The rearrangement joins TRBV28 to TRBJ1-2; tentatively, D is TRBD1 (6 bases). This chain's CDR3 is CAGGGPANYGYTF. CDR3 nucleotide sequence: TGTGCCGGCGGGGGGCCAGCTAACTATGGCTACACCTTC.